This TCR beta chain was captured in a study of T cell responses to AZD1222 COVID-19 vaccine. General study findings and limits: As reported, nearly half of all spike-specific TCRs target variant regions that are unmutated. The donors showed a predominance of white British ancestry and of females, with possible underestimation of clonal diversity.

Regarding this clone: Its antigen is as yet unknown.

Produced via immunoSEQ multiplex PCR; TCRdb's table is partial and in-frame only. The table records about 110,000 clones, around nine tenths of them present only once. The TCR originated in an adult in good health. Sequenced material: peripheral blood, taken on day 0 of MenACWY control vaccination.

The CDR3 coding sequence is TGTGCCAGCAGCGAAAGGACAGCTAGTGAAGCTTTCTTT. This gives the protein CASSERTASEAFF. This chain uses TRBV9 with TRBJ1-1; D is perhaps TRBD1 (6 bases). CDR1 SGDLS and CDR2 YYNGEE come from the germline V gene. The ends were cut back, 3 bases at V and 7 bases at J, with 13 bases in the middle. The CDR3 consists of 13 residues.